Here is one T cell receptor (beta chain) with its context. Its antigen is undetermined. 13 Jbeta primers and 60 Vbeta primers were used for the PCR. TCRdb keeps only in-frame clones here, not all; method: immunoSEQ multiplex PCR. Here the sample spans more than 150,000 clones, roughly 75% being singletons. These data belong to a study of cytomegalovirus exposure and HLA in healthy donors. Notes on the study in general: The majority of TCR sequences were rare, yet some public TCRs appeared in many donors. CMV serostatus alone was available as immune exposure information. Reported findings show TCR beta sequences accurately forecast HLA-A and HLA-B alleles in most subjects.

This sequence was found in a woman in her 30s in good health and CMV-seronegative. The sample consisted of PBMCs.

CDR3 residues: CASSGVGGHGYTF. CDR3 bases: TGTGCCAGCAGTGGGGTCGGGGGGCATGGCTACACCTTC. The chain has TRBV6-1 and TRBJ1-2; perhaps TRBD1 as D (6 bases). Between the trimmed V and J ends, which lost 4 bases and 6 bases, there was a span of 12 bases. The CDR3 is 13 amino acids. The germline CDR1 and CDR2 sequences are MNHNS and SASEGT.